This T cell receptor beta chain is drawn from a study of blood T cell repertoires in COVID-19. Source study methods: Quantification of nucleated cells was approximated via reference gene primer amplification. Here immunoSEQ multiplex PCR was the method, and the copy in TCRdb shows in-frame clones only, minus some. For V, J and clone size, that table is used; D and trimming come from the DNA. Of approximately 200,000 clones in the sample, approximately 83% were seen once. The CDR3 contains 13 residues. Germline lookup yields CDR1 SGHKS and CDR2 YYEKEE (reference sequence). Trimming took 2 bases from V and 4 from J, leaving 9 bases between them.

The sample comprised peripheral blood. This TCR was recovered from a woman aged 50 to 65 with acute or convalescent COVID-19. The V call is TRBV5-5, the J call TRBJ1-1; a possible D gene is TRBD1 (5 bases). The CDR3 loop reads CASSFSTATEAFF. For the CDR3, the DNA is TGTGCCAGCAGCTTCTCGACAGCCACTGAAGCTTTCTTT.